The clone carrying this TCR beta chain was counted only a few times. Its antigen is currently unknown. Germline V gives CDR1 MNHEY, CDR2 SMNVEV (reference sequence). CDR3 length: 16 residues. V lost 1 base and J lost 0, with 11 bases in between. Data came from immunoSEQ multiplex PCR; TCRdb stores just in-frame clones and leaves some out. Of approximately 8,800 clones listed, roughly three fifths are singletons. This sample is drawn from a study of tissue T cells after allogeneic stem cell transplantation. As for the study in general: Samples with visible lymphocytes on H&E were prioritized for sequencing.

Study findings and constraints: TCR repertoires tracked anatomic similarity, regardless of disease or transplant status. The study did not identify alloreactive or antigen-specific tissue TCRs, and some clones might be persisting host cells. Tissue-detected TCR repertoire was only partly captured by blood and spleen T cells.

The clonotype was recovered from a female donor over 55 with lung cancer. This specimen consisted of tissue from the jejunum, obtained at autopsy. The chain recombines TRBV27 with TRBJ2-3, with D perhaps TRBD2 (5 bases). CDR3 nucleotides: TGTGCCAGCAGTTTATGGGAGAGTGGGAGCACAGATACGCAGTATTTT. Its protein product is CASSLWESGSTDTQYF.